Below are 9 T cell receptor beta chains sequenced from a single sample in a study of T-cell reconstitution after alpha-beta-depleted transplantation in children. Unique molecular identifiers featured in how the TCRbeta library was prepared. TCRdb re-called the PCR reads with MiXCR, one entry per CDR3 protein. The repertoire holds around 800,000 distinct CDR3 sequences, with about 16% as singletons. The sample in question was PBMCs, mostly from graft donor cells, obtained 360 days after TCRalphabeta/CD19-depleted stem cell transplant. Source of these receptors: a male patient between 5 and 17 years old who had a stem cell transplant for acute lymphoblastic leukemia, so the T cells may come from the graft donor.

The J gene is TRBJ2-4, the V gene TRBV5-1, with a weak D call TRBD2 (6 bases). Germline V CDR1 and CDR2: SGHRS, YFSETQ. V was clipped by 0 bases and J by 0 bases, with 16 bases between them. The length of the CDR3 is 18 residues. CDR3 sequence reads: CASSLGLSGFLAKNIQYF. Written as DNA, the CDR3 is TGCGCCAGCAGCTTGGGGCTCAGCGGGTTCCTAGCCAAAAACATTCAGTACTTC.

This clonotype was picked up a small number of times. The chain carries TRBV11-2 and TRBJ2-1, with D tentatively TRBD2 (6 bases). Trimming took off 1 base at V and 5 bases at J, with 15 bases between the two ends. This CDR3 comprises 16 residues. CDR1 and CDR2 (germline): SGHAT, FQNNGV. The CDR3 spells CASSLVLDYWDNEQFF. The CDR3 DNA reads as TGTGCCAGCAGCTTAGTACTGGACTATTGGGACAATGAGCAGTTCTTC. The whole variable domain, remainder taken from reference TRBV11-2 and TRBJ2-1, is EAGVAQSPRYKIIEKRQSVAFWCNPISGHATLYWYQQILGQGPKLLIQFQNNGVVDDSQLPKDRFSAERLKGVDSTLKIQPAKLEDSAVYLCASSLVLDYWDNEQFFGPGTRLTVL.

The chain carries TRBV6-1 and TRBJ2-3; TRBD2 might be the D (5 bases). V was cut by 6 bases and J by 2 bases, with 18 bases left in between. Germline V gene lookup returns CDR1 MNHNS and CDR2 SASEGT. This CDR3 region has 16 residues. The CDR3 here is CASSPFPGSNTDTQYF. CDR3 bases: TGTGCCAGCAGCCCCTTCCCGGGGTCAAACACAGATACGCAGTATTTT.

The CDR3 protein is CASSLLAGTPETQYF. For the CDR3, the DNA is TGTGCCAGCAGTTTACTAGCGGGAACCCCAGAGACCCAGTACTTC. The chain couples TRBV12-3 or TRBV12-4 to TRBJ2-5; 9 bases align to TRBD2. After removal of 2 bases from V and 4 bases from J, the junction contained 5 bases not matched to a gene. The CDR3 has 15 residues.

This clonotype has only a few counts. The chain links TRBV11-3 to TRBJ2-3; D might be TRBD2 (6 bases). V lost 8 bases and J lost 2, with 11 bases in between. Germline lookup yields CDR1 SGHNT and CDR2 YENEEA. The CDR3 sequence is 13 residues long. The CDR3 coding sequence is TGTGCCAGCGGAGCTAGCGCCACAGATACGCAGTATTTT. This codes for CASGASATDTQYF.

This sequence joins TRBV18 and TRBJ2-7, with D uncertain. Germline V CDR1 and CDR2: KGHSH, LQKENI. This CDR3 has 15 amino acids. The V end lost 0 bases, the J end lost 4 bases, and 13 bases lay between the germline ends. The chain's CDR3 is CASSPPTRSLYEQYF. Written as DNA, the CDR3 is TGTGCCAGCTCACCACCCACCCGATCCCTATACGAGCAGTACTTC.

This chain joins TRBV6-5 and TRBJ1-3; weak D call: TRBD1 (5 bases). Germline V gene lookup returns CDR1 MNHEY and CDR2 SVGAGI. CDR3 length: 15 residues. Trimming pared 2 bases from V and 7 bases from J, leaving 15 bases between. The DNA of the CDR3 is TGTGCCAGCAGTTACCTTAACCGGGACTCGAACACCATATATTTT. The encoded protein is CASSYLNRDSNTIYF.

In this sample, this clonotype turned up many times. The CDR3 DNA sequence: TGTGCCAGCAGCTTAGAGACAGGGCCCTACACAGATACGCAGTATTTT. Protein: CASSLETGPYTDTQYF. This rearrangement joins TRBV11-2 to TRBJ2-3, with 7 bases that match TRBD1. The germline V gene has CDR1 SGHAT and CDR2 FQNNGV. J was trimmed by 2 bases and V by 0 bases; bases with no gene match: 5. The CDR3 covers 16 residues.

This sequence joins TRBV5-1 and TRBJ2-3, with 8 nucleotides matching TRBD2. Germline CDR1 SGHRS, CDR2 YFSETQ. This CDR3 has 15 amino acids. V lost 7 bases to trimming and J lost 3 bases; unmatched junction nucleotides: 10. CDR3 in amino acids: CASRPETSETDTQYF. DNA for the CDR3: TGCGCCAGCCGCCCGGAGACTAGCGAAACAGATACGCAGTATTTT.